These 18 T cell receptor beta chains share one sample of origin, sequenced in a study of T cells in Graves' hyperthyroidism and ophthalmopathy. The source material, RNA transcripts, was used to amplify TCR beta CDR3 regions. Carried out on the TCR CDR3, a first-round RT-PCR used the HTBI primer set. MiXCR was run by TCRdb on the multiplex PCR reads, yielding one entry per CDR3 protein. This table has 650,000 to 700,000 distinct CDR3 sequences, 15% to 20% appearing once. The material sequenced was blood. All receptors derive from a man between 50 and 59 years old with Graves' hyperthyroidism.

The chain joins TRBV6-1 to TRBJ1-5; D is possibly TRBD1 (5 bases). Trimming stripped 10 bases from V and 4 bases from J, with 20 bases between. Germline V lookup: CDR1 MNHNS, CDR2 SASEGT. The CDR3 totals 15 residues. This CDR3 is CATGTGGAGNQPQHF. CDR3 sequence (DNA): TGTGCCACGGGCACGGGAGGGGCAGGGAATCAGCCCCAGCATTTT.

There are many counts of this clonotype. The gene calls are TRBV27 and TRBJ2-2; D remains unclear. CDR3 length equals 12 residues. CDR1 MNHEY and CDR2 SMNVEV come from the germline V gene (reference sequence). V lost 5 bases to trimming and J lost 4 bases, with 5 bases between them. The CDR3 DNA reads TGTGCCAGCAGTCCAGTCACCGGGGAGCTGTTTTTT. This sequence encodes CASSPVTGELFF.

The rearrangement uses TRBV24-1 and TRBJ2-1; D is unresolved. The CDR3 has 12 amino acids. Germline V gives CDR1 KGHDR, CDR2 SFDVKD. Trimming stripped 2 bases from V and 10 bases from J, with 8 bases between. The CDR3 DNA sequence: TGTGCCACCAGTGATTACCCCGGCGAGCAGTTCTTC. Protein sequence: CATSDYPGEQFF.

The table lists this clonotype with a few counts. V and J are TRBV18 and TRBJ2-7; D unresolved. The V gene lost 0 bases and the J gene lost 2 bases, with 8 bases spanning the gap. The germline V gene has CDR1 KGHSH and CDR2 LQKENI. The CDR3 contains 14 residues. CDR3 in DNA: TGTGCCAGCTCACCACCAACTCCTCCCTACGAGCAGTACTTC. It is translated as CASSPPTPPYEQYF.

This clonotype was counted between two and nine times. CDR3 sequence: CASKEGLSNEQFF. In DNA form, the CDR3 reads TGTGCCAGCAAGGAGGGATTAAGCAATGAGCAGTTCTTC. V usage is TRBV7-9 and J usage is TRBJ2-1; D is perhaps TRBD2 (6 bases). CDR3 size: 13 residues. CDR1 is SEHNR, CDR2 FQNEAQ, per germline (reference sequence). V gave up 7 bases and J gave up 6 bases, with 13 bases separating them. The full variable domain, with the rest looked up from reference TRBV7-9 and TRBJ2-1, is DTGVSQNPRHKITKRGQNVTFRCDPISEHNRLYWYRQTLGQGPEFLTYFQNEAQLEKSRLLSDRFSAERPKGSFSTLEIQRTEQGDSAMYLCASKEGLSNEQFFGPGTRLTVL.

The V call is TRBV5-1, the J call TRBJ1-2; 11 nucleotides line up with TRBD1. J was trimmed by 8 bases and V by 3 bases; bases with no gene match: 12. The CDR3 covers 16 residues. Looked up from germline, CDR1 is SGHRS and CDR2 is YFSETQ. The chain's CDR3 is CASSSGQGARGSGYTF. Written as DNA, the CDR3 is TGCGCCAGCAGCTCTGGACAGGGGGCGCGGGGGAGCGGCTACACCTTC.

On this clonotype: A read error may be the cause here, since a much bigger clone is one base away. The chain employs TRBV5-5 and TRBJ2-2; D tentatively reads TRBD1 or TRBD2 (5 bases each). From germline, CDR1 is SGHKS and CDR2 YYEKEE (reference sequence). This CDR3 is 14 amino acids long. CDR3 DNA sequence: TGTGCCAGCAGCTTTTGGGGGAATCCCGGGGAGCTGTCTTTT. It specifies CASSFWGNPGELSF.

This clonotype was seen more than once but under ten times. The chain is built from TRBV30 and TRBJ1-5, with TRBD1 identical over 8 bases. The CDR3 consists of 17 residues. Germline trimming cut 2 bases from V and 1 base from J; bases unmatched to any gene: 10. Germline V lookup: CDR1 GTSNPN, CDR2 SVGIG (reference sequence). In DNA form, the CDR3 reads TGTGCCTGGAGTCGGAACAGGGGGGACACAAGCAATCAGCCCCAGCATTTT. Amino acids: CAWSRNRGDTSNQPQHF.

To note about this clonotype: This could be a read error, since a much larger clone is one nucleotide away. The V call is TRBV5-1, the J call TRBJ2-1; 9 nucleotides agree with TRBD2. The CDR3 contains 15 residues. Germline V gene sequence: CDR1 SGHRS, CDR2 YFSETQ. The CDR3 loop is CASSSTGTSYNERFF. CDR3 nucleotides: TGCGCCAGCAGCTCAACCGGGACTAGCTACAATGAGCGGTTCTTC. Complete variable domain (other parts from reference TRBV5-1 and TRBJ2-1): KAGVTQTPRYLIKTRGQQVTLSCSPISGHRSVSWYQQTPGQGLQFLFEYFSETQRNKGNFPGRFSGRQFSNSRSEMNVSTLELGDSALYLCASSSTGTSYNERFFGPGTRLTVL.

This clonotype came up many times. CDR3 bases: TGTGCCAGCAGTCCCCAACAGACTAGCGGGACGTACCAAGAGACCCAGTACTTC. Residues: CASSPQQTSGTYQETQYF. The chain uses TRBV28 and TRBJ2-5, with 11 bases aligning to TRBD2. CDR3 size: 18 residues. The V and J ends lost 5 bases and 0 bases, in that order; junction bases with no gene match: 11. In germline, CDR1 is MDHEN, CDR2 SYDVKM. Together with reference TRBV28 and TRBJ2-5, the CDR3 gives the full variable domain: DVKVTQSSRYLVKRTGEKVFLECVQDMDHENMFWYRQDPGLGLRLIYFSYDVKMKEKGDIPEGYSVSREKKERFSLILESASTNQTSMYLCASSPQQTSGTYQETQYFGPGTRLLVL.

This clonotype was seen at least ten times. The chain combines TRBV28 with TRBJ1-2, with D maybe TRBD1 (5 bases). Germline-derived CDR1 and CDR2 are MDHEN and SYDVKM. The CDR3 runs 14 residues. Trimming shortened V by 6 bases and J by 4 bases, and 15 bases separated the two germline ends. CDR3 DNA: TGTGCCAGCAGCCTAGACAGAGGATCCTATGGCTACACCTTC. Translation gives CASSLDRGSYGYTF.

This clonotype was detected many times. The CDR3 nucleotides are TGTGCCAGCAGTTGGGTACTAGCGGGAGGACTGGGCAATGAGCAGTTCTTC. Protein: CASSWVLAGGLGNEQFF. The chain employs TRBV28 and TRBJ2-1; TRBD2 aligns across 12 bases. This CDR3 comprises 17 residues. CDR1 is MDHEN and CDR2 is SYDVKM in the germline V gene. The V and J ends lost 4 bases and 6 bases, in that order; junction bases with no gene match: 10.

This clonotype was picked up one time. CDR3 loop: CASSPRTRLYEQYF. The CDR3 nucleotides read TGTGCCAGCTCACCAAGGACACGACTCTACGAGCAGTACTTC. V is TRBV18 and J is TRBJ2-7; a possible D gene is TRBD1 (5 bases). The CDR3 runs to 14 residues. CDR1 KGHSH and CDR2 LQKENI come from the germline V gene. The V end lost 2 bases, the J end lost 3 bases, and 11 bases lay between the germline ends.

This clonotype has at least ten counts. This chain joins TRBV3-1 and TRBJ2-1; TRBD2 matches 9 bases. Germline V gene sequence: CDR1 LGHDT, CDR2 YNNKEL (reference sequence). J gave up 7 bases and V 3 bases, and 1 base lay outside the gene matches. The CDR3 totals 13 residues. CDR3 in amino acids: CASSQGLANEQFF. The DNA for the CDR3 is TGTGCCAGCAGCCAGGGACTAGCAAATGAGCAGTTCTTC.

This clonotype has a handful of counts. J is TRBJ2-1 and V is TRBV7-9; 14 bases align to TRBD2. Trimming at V came to 8 bases and at J to 6 bases, leaving 6 bases not matched to a gene. The CDR3 contains 15 residues. Germline V lookup: CDR1 SEHNR, CDR2 FQNEAQ (reference sequence). CDR3 in DNA: TGTGCCAGCGAAGGGACTAGCGGGAGTAGCAATGAGCAGTTCTTC. This translates into CASEGTSGSSNEQFF. The whole variable domain, remainder taken from reference TRBV7-9 and TRBJ2-1, is DTGVSQNPRHKITKRGQNVTFRCDPISEHNRLYWYRQTLGQGPEFLTYFQNEAQLEKSRLLSDRFSAERPKGSFSTLEIQRTEQGDSAMYLCASEGTSGSSNEQFFGPGTRLTVL.

This chain connects TRBV7-2 to TRBJ1-1, with D tentatively TRBD1 (5 bases). Deletions cut 5 bases from V and 1 base from J, with 14 bases between. The CDR3 runs 15 residues. Germline V lookup: CDR1 SGHTA, CDR2 FQGNSA. CDR3 residues: CASSPTSGENTEAFF. CDR3 coding DNA: TGTGCCAGCAGCCCCACCTCGGGGGAGAACACTGAAGCTTTCTTT. Combining the CDR3 with reference TRBV7-2 and TRBJ1-1 gives the whole variable domain GAGVSQSPSNKVTEKGKDVELRCDPISGHTALYWYRQSLGQGLEFLIYFQGNSAPDKSGLPSDRFSAERTGGSVSTLTIQRTQQEDSAVYLCASSPTSGENTEAFFGQGTRLTVV.

The gene calls are TRBV2 and TRBJ2-7, with D tentatively TRBD2 (7 bases). Germline CDR1 and CDR2: SNHLY and FYNNEI. This CDR3 is 13 amino acids long. Trimming cost V 3 bases and J 6 bases, with 12 bases left between them. The CDR3 loop is CASSDQGTTEQYF. The DNA of the CDR3 is TGTGCCAGCAGTGACCAGGGGACTACCGAGCAGTACTTC. The full variable domain, in which reference TRBV2 and TRBJ2-7 provide the parts outside the CDR3, is EPEVTQTPSHQVTQMGQEVILRCVPISNHLYFYWYRQILGQKVEFLVSFYNNEISEKSEIFDDQFSVERPDGSNFTLKIRSTKLEDSAMYFCASSDQGTTEQYFGPGTRLTVT.

This chain uses TRBV28 with TRBJ1-2; D uncertain. CDR1 MDHEN and CDR2 SYDVKM come from the germline V gene. V lost 4 bases, J lost 2 bases, and 11 bases lay in between. The CDR3 is 14 amino acids. The DNA for the CDR3 is TGTGCCAGCAGTTCTCGGCAACCGAACTATGGCTACACCTTC. It specifies CASSSRQPNYGYTF.